The 23 T cell receptor beta chains below come from one sample, sequenced in a study of T cells after yellow fever vaccination. TCRdb re-derived calls from the 5' RACE reads in MiXCR, one entry per CDR3 protein. The sample consists of around 360,000 distinct CDR3 sequences, around a tenth of them appearing once. Material: PBMCs, obtained on the day of the first yellow fever vaccination. The receptors shown here come from a man aged 18 to 29 who received the YFV17D yellow fever vaccine.

At least ten counts were recorded for this clonotype. The rearrangement uses TRBV5-1 and TRBJ2-3; D is unclear. Germline V gene data show CDR1 as SGHRS and CDR2 as YFSETQ. This CDR3 has 12 amino acids. V was shortened by 2 bases and J by 7 bases, with 8 bases between the two germline ends. CDR3: CASSLDWNTQYF. In DNA, the CDR3 is TGCGCCAGCAGCTTAGATTGGAATACGCAGTATTTT.

This clonotype was detected only a few times. V is TRBV18 and J is TRBJ1-1; D gene ambiguous. This CDR3 is built from 13 residues. The germline CDR1 and CDR2 sequences are KGHSH and LQKENI. Trimming cost V 2 bases and J 11 bases, with 15 bases left between them. The CDR3 reads CASSPSGQVKAFF. The CDR3 coding sequence is TGTGCCAGCTCACCATCGGGCCAGGTTAAGGCTTTCTTT.

J is TRBJ1-2 and V is TRBV6-6, with 7 bases matching TRBD1. V dropped 4 bases and J dropped 6; count of bases not matched to a gene: 5. Germline V gene data show CDR1 as MNHNY and CDR2 as SVGAGI (reference sequence). This CDR3 is built from 13 residues. As DNA, the CDR3 is TGTGCCAGCAGTTCCCCAGGGGGGAATGGCTACACCTTC. Its protein is CASSSPGGNGYTF.

This chain joins TRBV7-2 and TRBJ1-2; unclear D gene. From germline, CDR1 is SGHTA and CDR2 FQGNSA. V dropped 2 bases and J dropped 8 bases, with 18 bases sitting between them. This CDR3 region has 15 residues. The CDR3 DNA reads TGTGCCAGCAGCTTAAAGCCCTACACTCCGGGGGGCTACACCTTC. Its translation: CASSLKPYTPGGYTF.

The V and J genes are TRBV7-9 and TRBJ2-7, with D perhaps matching TRBD1 (6 bases). Germline loops: CDR1 SEHNR, CDR2 FQNEAQ (reference sequence). There are 12 residues in the CDR3. Trimming pared 5 bases from V and 5 bases from J, leaving 10 bases between. The CDR3, as DNA: TGTGCCAGCAGCGTAAGACAGGACGAGCAGTACTTC. It encodes CASSVRQDEQYF.

This clonotype was counted only a few times. The CDR3 coding sequence is TGTGCCAGCACCCCTGATTCACCCCTCCACTTT. Protein: CASTPDSPLHF. The rearrangement links TRBV7-9 to TRBJ1-6; D is undetermined. This CDR3 comprises 11 residues. V lost 7 bases and J lost 8, with 6 bases in between. The V gene's germline CDR1 is SEHNR and CDR2 FQNEAQ (reference sequence).

There are a few counts of this clonotype. The chain couples TRBV4-3 to TRBJ2-1; TRBD2 agrees at 8 bases. V shed 0 bases and J 4 bases; nucleotides not matched to a gene: 5. The CDR3 has 16 residues. CDR1 and CDR2 from the germline V gene are LGHNA and YSLEER. The CDR3 region has the DNA TGCGCCAGCAGCCAAGATTTAACTAGCGGATACAATGAGCAGTTCTTC. As protein: CASSQDLTSGYNEQFF.

J is TRBJ1-2 and V is TRBV24-1; 8 positions match TRBD1. The CDR3 is 13 amino acids. CDR1 and CDR2 (germline): KGHDR, SFDVKD. Germline trimming cut 6 bases from V and 8 bases from J; bases unmatched to any gene: 7. CDR3 protein: CATSSTRGQGYTF. Written as DNA, the CDR3 is TGTGCCACCAGTTCGACCAGGGGGCAAGGCTACACCTTC.

The V and J genes are TRBV20-1 and TRBJ1-2; D is perhaps TRBD1 (5 bases). CDR1 is DFQATT and CDR2 is SNEGSKA in the germline V gene (reference sequence). The V end was cut by 0 bases, the J end by 9 bases, with 20 bases between. This CDR3 comprises 15 residues. The CDR3 sequence: CSAREPIWGSFRYTF. The CDR3 DNA is TGCAGTGCTAGAGAACCGATATGGGGGAGTTTTCGCTACACCTTC.

At least ten counts were recorded for this clonotype. The chain links TRBV7-2 to TRBJ2-5; 7 positions match TRBD2. V lost 1 base and J lost 1; bases outside the gene matches: 3. The CDR3 runs to 15 residues. CDR1 and CDR2 from the germline V gene are SGHTA and FQGNSA. CDR3 coding DNA: TGTGCCAGCAGCTTAGGGCTAGCGGTCCAAGAGACCCAGTACTTC. It translates to CASSLGLAVQETQYF.

There are many counts of this clonotype. The chain employs TRBV5-6 and TRBJ2-2; possibly TRBD2 for D (6 bases). The CDR3 extends over 13 amino acids. Between the trimmed V and J ends, which lost 2 bases and 5 bases, there was a span of 7 bases. Germline V gives CDR1 SGHDT, CDR2 YYEEEE. Written as DNA, the CDR3 is TGTGCCAGCAGCTTCGGGAGTACCGGGGAGCTGTTTTTT. It encodes CASSFGSTGELFF. Full variable domain (missing parts from reference TRBV5-6 and TRBJ2-2): DAGVTQSPTHLIKTRGQQVTLRCSPKSGHDTVSWYQQALGQGPQFIFQYYEEEERQRGNFPDRFSGHQFPNYSSELNVNALLLGDSALYLCASSFGSTGELFFGEGSRLTVL.

This chain connects TRBV6-1 to TRBJ1-5; no definite D call. The germline V and J ends were trimmed by 8 bases and 3 bases, with 14 bases remaining between them. Germline V gene lookup returns CDR1 MNHNS and CDR2 SASEGT. The CDR3 consists of 14 residues. The CDR3 region has the DNA TGTGCCAGCGAGGTTGGAGGGTCCAATCAGCCCCAGCATTTT. This gives the protein CASEVGGSNQPQHF.

The chain employs TRBV5-8 and TRBJ2-3; 7 bases match TRBD1. CDR3 length: 16 residues. Trimming cost V 4 bases and J 2 bases; bases outside gene matches: 10. The germline V gene has CDR1 SGHTS and CDR2 YDEGEE. The CDR3 DNA is TGTGCCAGCAGCCAATTCCGGGACAGCGCCACAGATACGCAGTATTTT. Its protein is CASSQFRDSATDTQYF.

This clonotype was observed at least ten times. This chain links TRBV5-1 with TRBJ2-7; D is undetermined. In germline, CDR1 is SGHRS, CDR2 YFSETQ. This CDR3 has 8 amino acids. Trimming took off 6 bases at V and 5 bases at J, with 0 bases between the two ends. The CDR3 nucleotides read TGCGCCAGCAACGAGCAGTACTTC. It specifies CASNEQYF.

The chain has TRBV20-1 and TRBJ1-1, with unresolved D. The germline CDR1 and CDR2 sequences are DFQATT and SNEGSKA (reference sequence). The V and J ends lost 5 bases and 4 bases respectively, with 14 bases between them. The CDR3 has 13 amino acids. This CDR3 is CSAGVRVVTEAFF. The CDR3 bases are TGCAGTGCTGGAGTTAGGGTGGTCACTGAAGCTTTCTTT.

This clonotype showed up just a few times. This chain uses TRBV12-3 or TRBV12-4 with TRBJ1-3, with D maybe TRBD1 (6 bases). The CDR3 runs to 19 residues. Trimming took off 3 bases at V and 0 bases at J, with 21 bases between the two ends. Here the CDR3 DNA reads TGTGCCAGCAGTTTCGTCGTCGCGACAGGACTGAGCTCTGGAAACACCATATATTTT. Translated: CASSFVVATGLSSGNTIYF.

V usage is TRBV7-9 and J usage is TRBJ2-7, with D unresolved. In germline, CDR1 is SEHNR, CDR2 FQNEAQ (reference sequence). The CDR3 is made up of 14 amino acids. V lost 0 bases and J lost 0, with 6 bases in between. The CDR3 loop is CASSLAGVSYEQYF. CDR3 in DNA: TGTGCCAGCAGCTTAGCGGGCGTCTCCTACGAGCAGTACTTC.

This clonotype was detected ten times or more. This sequence joins TRBV14 and TRBJ2-7, with TRBD1 identical over 12 bases. The CDR3 spans 15 residues. The germline V gene encodes CDR1 SGHDN and CDR2 FVKESK. Trimming took 4 bases from V and 3 from J; bases not matched to a gene: 4. The CDR3 region is CASSPGTGGIYEQYF. In nucleotides, the CDR3 is TGTGCCAGCAGCCCGGGGACAGGGGGCATCTACGAGCAGTACTTC.

This chain connects TRBV6-1 to TRBJ2-7; 8 nucleotides line up with TRBD1. CDR1 MNHNS and CDR2 SASEGT come from the germline V gene. The CDR3 loop spans 15 amino acids. V was clipped by 6 bases and J by 2 bases; unmatched bases: 9. The CDR3 coding sequence is TGTGCCAGCAGCCCCACAGGGGGTTTTACCTACGAGCAGTACGTC. Translation: CASSPTGGFTYEQYV.

This clonotype was found a few times. CDR3 amino acids: CASSVTRSGNTIYF. CDR3 in DNA: TGTGCCAGTAGTGTGACCCGCTCTGGAAACACCATATATTTT. The chain joins TRBV19 to TRBJ1-3; D call uncertain. V lost 5 bases and J 0 bases, leaving 8 bases between the germline ends. The CDR3 length is 14 residues. Germline V gene data show CDR1 as LNHDA and CDR2 as SQIVND (reference sequence).

V usage is TRBV6-5 and J usage is TRBJ2-7, with 8 bases lining up with TRBD2. The ends lost 2 bases at V and 4 bases at J; junction bases unmatched: 4. CDR1 and CDR2 (germline): MNHEY, SVGAGI. The CDR3 spans 14 residues. The CDR3 protein is CASSYGGGGYEQYV. The DNA of the CDR3 is TGTGCCAGCAGTTACGGGGGCGGGGGGTACGAGCAGTACGTC.

The chain recombines TRBV19 with TRBJ1-1; D perhaps matches TRBD1 (5 bases). Germline V gene data show CDR1 as LNHDA and CDR2 as SQIVND (reference sequence). The CDR3 has 14 residues. Trimming removed 9 bases from V and 4 bases from J, with 18 bases in between. The CDR3 DNA reads TGTGCCAGCGTTTGGGGGGTGGGTTCCACTGAAGCTTTCTTT. Protein product: CASVWGVGSTEAFF.

Worth noting for this clonotype: One junction end does not reproduce the germline sequence, and a read error may be involved. The V call is TRBV7-9, the J call TRBJ2-5; perhaps TRBD2 as D (5 bases). Germline V lookup: CDR1 SEHNR, CDR2 FQNEAQ (reference sequence). There are 15 residues in the CDR3. The CDR3 loop reads CASSLGPGNQETPYF. The CDR3 DNA is TGTGCCAGCAGCTTAGGACCGGGGAACCAAGAGACCCCGTACTTC.